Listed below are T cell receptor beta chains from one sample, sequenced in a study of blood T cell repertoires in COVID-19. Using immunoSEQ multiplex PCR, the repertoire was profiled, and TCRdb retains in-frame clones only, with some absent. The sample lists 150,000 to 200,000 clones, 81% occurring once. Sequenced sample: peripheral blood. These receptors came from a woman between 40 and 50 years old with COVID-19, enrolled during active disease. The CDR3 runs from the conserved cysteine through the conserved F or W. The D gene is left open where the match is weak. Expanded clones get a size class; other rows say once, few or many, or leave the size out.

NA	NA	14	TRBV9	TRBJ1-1	CASSVFPYNTEAFF	TGTGCCAGCAGCGTTTTCCCCTACAACACTGAAGCTTTCTTT
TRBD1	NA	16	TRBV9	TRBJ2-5	CASSEGPGQGQETQYF	TGTGCCAGCAGCGAGGGACCGGGACAGGGGCAAGAGACCCAGTACTTC
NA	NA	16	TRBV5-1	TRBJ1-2	CASSLRGGSLSYGYTF	TGCGCCAGCAGCTTGCGGGGGGGATCTCTATCCTATGGCTACACCTTC
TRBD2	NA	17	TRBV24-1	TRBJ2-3	CATSDSTLAGMTDTQYF	TGTGCCACCAGTGATTCTACCTTAGCGGGAATGACAGATACGCAGTATTTT
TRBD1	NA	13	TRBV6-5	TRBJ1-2	CASKFGQGWGYTF	TGTGCCAGCAAATTTGGACAGGGCTGGGGCTACACCTTC
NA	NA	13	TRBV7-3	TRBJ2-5	CASIPPAGKTQYF	TGTGCCAGCATTCCCCCCGCGGGAAAGACCCAGTACTTC
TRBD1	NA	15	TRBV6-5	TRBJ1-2	CASSYSGQGIAGYTF	TGTGCCAGCAGTTACTCGGGACAGGGAATTGCGGGCTACACCTTC
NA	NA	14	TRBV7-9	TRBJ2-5	CASSSGSYDETQYF	TGTGCCAGCAGCTCCGGGAGCTACGACGAGACCCAGTACTTC
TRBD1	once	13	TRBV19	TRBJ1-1	CASKPQGGTEAFF	TGTGCCAGTAAACCTCAGGGGGGAACTGAAGCTTTCTTT
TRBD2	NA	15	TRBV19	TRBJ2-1	CASTPGSGSYNEQFF	TGTGCCAGTACCCCAGGGAGCGGGAGTTACAATGAGCAGTTCTTC
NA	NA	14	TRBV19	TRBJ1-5	CASSMRDSNQPQHF	TGTGCCAGTAGTATGCGAGATAGCAATCAGCCCCAGCATTTT
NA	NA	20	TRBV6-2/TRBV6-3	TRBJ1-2	CASSYSSRHRGRNSNYGYTF	TGTGCCAGCAGTTACTCGAGCCGGCATAGGGGCAGGAACTCAAACTATGGCTACACCTTC
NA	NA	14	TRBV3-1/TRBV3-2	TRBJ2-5	CASSQKAGGKTQYF	TGTGCCAGCAGCCAAAAGGCTGGCGGAAAGACCCAGTACTTC
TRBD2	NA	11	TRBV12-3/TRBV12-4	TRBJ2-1	CASAPGGEQFF	TGTGCCAGCGCCCCGGGGGGGGAGCAGTTCTTC
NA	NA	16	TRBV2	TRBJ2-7	CASTSGGTANSYEQYF	TGTGCCAGCACCTCGGGAGGGACAGCCAACTCCTACGAGCAGTACTTC
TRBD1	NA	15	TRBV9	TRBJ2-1	CASSASGTGGNEQFF	TGTGCCAGCAGCGCCTCCGGGACAGGGGGAAATGAGCAGTTCTTC
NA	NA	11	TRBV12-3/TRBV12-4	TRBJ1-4	CASSGGGRLFF	TGTGCCAGCAGCGGGGGAGGGAGACTGTTTTTT
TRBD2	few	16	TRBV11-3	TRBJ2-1	CASSFSSGGTYNEQFF	TGTGCCAGCAGCTTTTCTAGCGGAGGGACTTACAATGAGCAGTTCTTC
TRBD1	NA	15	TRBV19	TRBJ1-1	CASRFGGQMNTEAFF	TGTGCCAGTAGATTTGGGGGACAGATGAACACTGAAGCTTTCTTT
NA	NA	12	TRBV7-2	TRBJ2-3	CASSQNTDTQYF	TGTGCCAGCAGCCAAAACACAGATACGCAGTATTTT
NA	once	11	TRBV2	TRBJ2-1	CASRRVNEQFF	TGTGCCAGCCGCCGGGTCAATGAGCAGTTCTTC
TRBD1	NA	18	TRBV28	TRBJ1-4	CASSLYAATGSRREKLFF	TGTGCCAGCAGTTTATACGCCGCGACAGGGTCCAGAAGGGAAAAACTGTTTTTT
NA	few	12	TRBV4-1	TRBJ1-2	CASSQGGEGYTF	TGCGCCAGCAGCCAAGGGGGAGAAGGCTACACCTTC
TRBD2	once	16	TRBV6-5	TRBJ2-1	CASSYSTSGGAGGQFF	TGTGCCAGCAGTTACTCAACTAGCGGGGGGGCCGGTGGGCAGTTCTTC
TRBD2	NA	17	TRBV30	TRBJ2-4	CAWRTKGQGRTSNIQYF	TGTGCCTGGAGAACCAAGGGGCAGGGGCGGACTAGCAACATTCAGTACTTC
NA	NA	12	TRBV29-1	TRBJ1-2	CSVPAGARGYTF	TGCAGCGTTCCTGCGGGGGCTCGGGGCTACACCTTC
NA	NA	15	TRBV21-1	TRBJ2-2	CASSKEVRGTGELFF	TGTGCCAGCAGCAAAGAGGTGCGAGGGACCGGGGAGCTGTTTTTT
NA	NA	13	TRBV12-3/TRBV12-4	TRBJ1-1	CASSPGGVSGAFF	TGTGCCAGCAGTCCGGGGGGCGTATCGGGAGCTTTCTTT
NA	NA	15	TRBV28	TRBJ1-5	CASSLGGPKGGPQHF	TGTGCCAGCAGTCTAGGTGGGCCGAAGGGAGGACCCCAGCATTTT
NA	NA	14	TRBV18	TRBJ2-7	CASSPPGGQYEQYF	TGTGCCAGCTCACCACCGGGGGGGCAGTACGAGCAGTACTTC
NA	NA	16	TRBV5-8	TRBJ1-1	CASSLITGTPNTEAFF	TGTGCCAGCAGCTTAATAACCGGGACACCAAACACTGAAGCTTTCTTT
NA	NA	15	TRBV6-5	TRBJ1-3	CASSNRRGSGNTIYF	TGTGCCAGCAGTAACCGCAGGGGCTCTGGAAACACCATATATTTT
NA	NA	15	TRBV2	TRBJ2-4	CASRGSGGAKNIQYF	TGTGCCAGCAGGGGTTCAGGTGGGGCCAAAAACATTCAGTACTTC
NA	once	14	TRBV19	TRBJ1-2	CASSIQSANYGYTF	TGTGCCAGTAGTATTCAGTCAGCTAACTATGGCTACACCTTC
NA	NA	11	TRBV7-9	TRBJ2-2	CASSLTGELFF	TGTGCCAGCAGCCTCACCGGGGAGCTGTTTTTT
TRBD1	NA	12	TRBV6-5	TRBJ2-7	CASSRTGPEQYF	TGTGCCAGCAGCCGGACAGGACCCGAGCAGTACTTC
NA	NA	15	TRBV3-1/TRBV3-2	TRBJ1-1	CASSQGQLLNTEAFF	TGTGCCAGCAGCCAAGGACAGCTCTTGAACACTGAAGCTTTCTTT
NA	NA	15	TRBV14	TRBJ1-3	CASSPDRLSGNTIYF	TGTGCCAGCAGCCCAGACAGGCTCTCTGGAAACACCATATATTTT
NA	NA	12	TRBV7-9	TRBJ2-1	CASSVTRVEQFF	TGTGCCAGCAGCGTTACTAGGGTTGAGCAGTTCTTC
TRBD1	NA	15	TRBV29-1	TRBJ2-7	CSVESSRTGVTEQYF	TGCAGCGTTGAATCCTCCCGGACAGGGGTCACCGAGCAGTACTTC
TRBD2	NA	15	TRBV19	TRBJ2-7	CASRQGTSGRDEQYF	TGTGCCAGTAGGCAAGGGACTAGCGGGAGAGACGAGCAGTACTTC
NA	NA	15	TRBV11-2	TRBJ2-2	CASSLGQQKTGELFF	TGTGCCAGCAGCTTAGGACAACAGAAGACCGGGGAGCTGTTTTTT
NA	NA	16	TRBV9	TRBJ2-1	CASSEGAEGQYNEQFF	TGTGCCAGCAGCGAAGGAGCGGAGGGCCAATACAATGAGCAGTTCTTC
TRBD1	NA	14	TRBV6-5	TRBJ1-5	CASSRTGGRQPQHF	TGTGCCAGCAGTCGTACAGGGGGTCGCCAGCCCCAGCATTTT
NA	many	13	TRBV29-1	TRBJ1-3	CSVFRVFGNTIYF	TGCAGCGTTTTTCGGGTGTTTGGAAACACCATATATTTT
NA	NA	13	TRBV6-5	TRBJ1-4	CASRFPGDEKLFF	TGTGCCAGCAGGTTCCCCGGAGATGAAAAACTGTTTTTT